The clone carrying this TCR beta chain was picked up one time. What it binds is unknown. Sequencing used immunoSEQ multiplex PCR; TCRdb keeps in-frame clones, though not all of them. The data hold tens of thousands of clones, with more than 75% observed a single time. This specimen comes from a study of OX40 agonist ivuxolimab in advanced cancers. Study-level information: Three patients showed partial responses: one hepatocellular carcinoma and two cutaneous melanoma cases.

Blood draws occurred at baseline, cycle 4 day 1, and cycle 7 day 1. The study, taken as a whole, reports: Part of the nonresponder group also had normalized T-cell clonal expansion that was low.

V lost 1 base, J lost 11 bases, and 4 bases stayed unmatched. This CDR3 has 12 residues. Per the germline V gene, CDR1 is PRHDT and CDR2 is FYEKMQ (reference sequence). The V and J genes are TRBV13 and TRBJ2-5; 7 bases are shared with TRBD1. The sample was CD4+ or CD8+ T cells sorted from blood, taken in a trial of the OX40 agonist ivuxolimab. This receptor was taken from an adult with an advanced solid tumor such as melanoma, head and neck, liver or kidney cancer. The CDR3 coding sequence is TGTGCCAGCAGCTTAGAAGGGGGCAAACAGTACTTC. This translates into CASSLEGGKQYF.